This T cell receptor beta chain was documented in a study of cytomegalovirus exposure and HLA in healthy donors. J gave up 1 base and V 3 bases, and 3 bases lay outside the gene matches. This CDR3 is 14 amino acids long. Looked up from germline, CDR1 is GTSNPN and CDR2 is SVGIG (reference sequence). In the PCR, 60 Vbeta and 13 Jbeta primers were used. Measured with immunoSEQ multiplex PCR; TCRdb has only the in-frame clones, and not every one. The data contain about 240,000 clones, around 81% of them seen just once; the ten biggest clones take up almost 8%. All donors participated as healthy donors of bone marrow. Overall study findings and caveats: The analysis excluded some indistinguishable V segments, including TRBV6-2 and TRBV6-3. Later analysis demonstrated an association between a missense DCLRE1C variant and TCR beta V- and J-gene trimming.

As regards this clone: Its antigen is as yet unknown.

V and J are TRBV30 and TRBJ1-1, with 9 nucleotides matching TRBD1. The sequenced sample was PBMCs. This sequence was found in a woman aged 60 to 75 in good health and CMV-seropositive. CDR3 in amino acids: CAWRWGQGNTEAFF. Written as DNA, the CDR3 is TGTGCCTGGAGATGGGGACAGGGGAACACTGAAGCTTTCTTT.